This T cell receptor (beta chain) was sequenced for a study of blood T cells in healthy people across ages. Regarding the study as a whole: Measured against age, TCR beta diversity per million T cells decreased in a roughly linear manner. Fewer expanded clones and more diversity marked long-lived versus aged donors.

On this clonotype itself: Its antigen is unknown.

A second PCR, run for roughly 7 to 11 cycles, used a sample-barcoded 5' primer plus a J-beta primer mix. A template-switch adaptor that had 12 random nucleotides put a tag on each cDNA molecule. TCRdb used MiXCR to reprocess the 5' RACE reads, holding one entry per CDR3 protein. The repertoire holds 600,000 to 650,000 distinct CDR3 sequences, with approximately 59% as singletons. Trimming pared 1 base from V and 0 bases from J, leaving 9 bases between. Germline CDR1 is SGHRS and CDR2 is YFSETQ. The length of the CDR3 is 15 residues. This TCR was recovered from a man in his 60s in good health. Sequences were obtained from blood. The rearrangement uses TRBV5-1 and TRBJ2-3; D is undetermined. CDR3 in DNA: TGCGCCAGCAGCTTGCAAGCTACTAGCACAGATACGCAGTATTTT. This translates into CASSLQATSTDTQYF.